One sample yielded the 21 T cell receptor beta chains listed below, sequenced in a study of control samples from healthy donors and cancer patients. The protocol was immunoSEQ multiplex PCR, while the TCRdb copy is restricted to in-frame clones and leaves out a portion. In the table there are 150,000 to 200,000 clones, over 80% of which are singletons. The specimen was blood. Receptors originate from a man younger than 30 in good health.

V gene TRBV4-1 combines with J gene TRBJ1-5; 12 bases are a match to TRBD1. Germline values: CDR1 MGHRA, CDR2 YSYEKL. Trimming took 2 bases from V and 6 from J; bases not matched to a gene: 8. CDR3 length equals 17 residues. The CDR3 loop reads CASSQSPGTGGGQPQHF. The CDR3 bases are TGCGCCAGCAGCCAATCCCCCGGGACAGGGGGCGGTCAGCCCCAGCATTTT.

The CDR3 coding sequence is TGTGCCAGCAGTGAAGCGGCGAGCTCCTACGAGCAGTACTTC. Protein sequence: CASSEAASSYEQYF. V gene TRBV25-1 combines with J gene TRBJ2-7; D is ambiguous. Germline V gene lookup returns CDR1 MGHDK and CDR2 SYGVNS. This CDR3 comprises 14 residues. Deletions cut 2 bases from V and 0 bases from J, with 8 bases between.

V and J are TRBV6-1 and TRBJ1-5, with D perhaps TRBD1 (5 bases). Trimming stripped 3 bases from V and 3 bases from J, with 15 bases between. The V gene's germline CDR1 is MNHNS and CDR2 SASEGT. The CDR3 runs 16 residues. CDR3 in DNA: TGTGCCAGCAGTGACCCAGGGCGAGGGATCAATCAGCCCCAGCATTTT. Translation: CASSDPGRGINQPQHF.

V is TRBV6-5 and J is TRBJ1-6; TRBD1 aligns across 7 bases. The germline CDR1 and CDR2 sequences are MNHEY and SVGAGI. The V segment lost 8 bases and the J segment 14 bases; nucleotides outside the gene matches: 9. The CDR3 extends over 12 amino acids. Written as DNA, the CDR3 is TGTGCCAGCGGGAACAGGGGTCTAGCCCTCCACTTT. Residues: CASGNRGLALHF.

The chain carries TRBV4-1 and TRBJ1-1, with D maybe TRBD1 (6 bases). Deletions cut 6 bases from V and 3 bases from J, with 20 bases between. This CDR3 spans 16 amino acids. CDR1 and CDR2 from the germline V gene are MGHRA and YSYEKL. The CDR3 region is CASRGPLGGRDTEAFF. DNA for the CDR3: TGCGCCAGCAGGGGCCCCCTGGGGGGCAGGGACACTGAAGCTTTCTTT.

The chain uses TRBV2 and TRBJ2-3; D not certain. CDR3 length: 15 residues. V lost 3 bases and J lost 4, with 14 bases in between. Germline values: CDR1 SNHLY, CDR2 FYNNEI. As DNA, the CDR3 is TGTGCCAGCAGTGATCGCCTCACTACAGCAGATACGCAGTATTTT. Amino acids: CASSDRLTTADTQYF.

V is TRBV5-5 and J is TRBJ2-3; 7 nucleotides agree with TRBD1. The germline CDR1 and CDR2 sequences are SGHKS and YYEKEE (reference sequence). J gave up 0 bases and V 2 bases, and 3 bases lay outside the gene matches. The CDR3 loop spans 15 amino acids. For the CDR3, the DNA is TGTGCCAGCAGCTTTAGGGACAGAAGCACAGATACGCAGTATTTT. It yields the protein CASSFRDRSTDTQYF.

The chain uses TRBV7-9 and TRBJ2-7; TRBD1 matches 10 bases. J gave up 2 bases and V 3 bases, and 4 bases lay outside the gene matches. In germline, CDR1 is SEHNR, CDR2 FQNEAQ (reference sequence). CDR3 length: 15 amino acids. The CDR3 region has the DNA TGTGCCAGCAGCTTGACAGGGGGCCTAGCCTACGAGCAGTACTTC. Protein sequence: CASSLTGGLAYEQYF.

This chain uses TRBV2 with TRBJ1-6; D remains ambiguous. CDR3 size: 17 residues. From germline, CDR1 is SNHLY and CDR2 FYNNEI. V dropped 7 bases and J dropped 0 bases, with 16 bases sitting between them. The DNA of the CDR3 is TGTGCCAGCAAGACCCCCCCCGCCAGCTCCTATAATTCACCCCTCCACTTT. As protein: CASKTPPASSYNSPLHF.

This chain links TRBV6-5 with TRBJ2-2; 9 nucleotides match TRBD1. The germline V gene has CDR1 MNHEY and CDR2 SVGAGI. The CDR3 covers 13 residues. The CDR3 loop reads CASYRGLAGELFF. The CDR3 nucleotides are TGTGCGTCGTACAGGGGGCTCGCCGGGGAGCTGTTTTTT.

The rearrangement uses TRBV12-3 or TRBV12-4 and TRBJ2-1; D remains ambiguous. This CDR3 has 13 amino acids. Trimming removed 6 bases at V and 6 bases at J, with 12 bases between. CDR3 in amino acids: CASSHEVSNEQFF. The CDR3 DNA follows: TGTGCCAGCAGCCACGAAGTGTCCAATGAGCAGTTCTTC.

The rearrangement uses TRBV6-2 or TRBV6-3 and TRBJ2-4; 7 bases align to TRBD2. Germline-derived CDR1 and CDR2 are MNHEY and SVGEGT. The CDR3 extends over 13 amino acids. J was trimmed by 5 bases and V by 2 bases; bases with no gene match: 0. The CDR3 coding sequence is TGTGCCAGCAGTTACGGGGGGGAAAACATTCAGTACTTC. Its protein is CASSYGGENIQYF.

The chain couples TRBV3-1 (or the pseudogene TRBV3-2) to TRBJ1-1; 11 bases are a match to TRBD1. Germline CDR1 reads LGHDT; CDR2 reads YNNKEL (reference sequence). The CDR3 spans 14 residues. V was pared by 3 bases and J by 3 bases, with 0 bases of the junction left unmatched. Here the CDR3 reads CASSQGQGDTEAFF. The CDR3 DNA sequence: TGTGCCAGCAGCCAGGGACAGGGGGACACTGAAGCTTTCTTT.

The chain carries TRBV5-6 and TRBJ2-5; 10 bases agree with TRBD1. The CDR3 is 16 residues long. The V segment lost 4 bases and the J segment 6 bases; nucleotides outside the gene matches: 12. Looked up from germline, CDR1 is SGHDT and CDR2 is YYEEEE. The CDR3 DNA reads as TGTGCCAGCAGCATTACGGGACAGGGGTCCGAAAAGACCCAGTACTTC. Its translation: CASSITGQGSEKTQYF.

The chain links TRBV2 to TRBJ2-7, with D perhaps TRBD1 (6 bases). Between the trimmed V and J ends, which lost 5 bases and 5 bases, there was a span of 22 bases. Germline V gene data show CDR1 as SNHLY and CDR2 as FYNNEI. This CDR3 comprises 16 residues. CDR3 coding DNA: TGTGCCAGCAGTTCACCACCAACAGGGTGGGGGCACGAGCAGTACTTC. This encodes CASSSPPTGWGHEQYF.

This clone was observed a handful of times. The rearrangement links TRBV18 to TRBJ1-1, with 7 bases matching TRBD1. The CDR3 is 15 residues long. Germline values: CDR1 KGHSH, CDR2 LQKENI. V lost 6 bases and J lost 0; bases outside the gene matches: 7. CDR3: CASSPGTAMNTEAFF. CDR3 DNA sequence: TGTGCCAGCTCCCCCGGGACAGCCATGAACACTGAAGCTTTCTTT.

A single count supports this clone. The chain links TRBV6-6 to TRBJ2-5; D is undetermined. The CDR3 contains 12 residues. Germline V gene data show CDR1 as MNHNY and CDR2 as SVGAGI (reference sequence). Trimming left V 4 bases short and J 1 base short, with 4 bases between. CDR3 protein: CASSSSQETQYF. The CDR3 region has the DNA TGTGCCAGCAGTTCCTCCCAAGAGACCCAGTACTTC.

V is TRBV12-3 or TRBV12-4 and J is TRBJ1-2; no clear D. V lost 7 bases and J 10 bases, leaving 19 bases between the germline ends. This CDR3 comprises 13 residues. Here the CDR3 reads CASTLPPQRAYTF. In DNA form, the CDR3 reads TGTGCCAGCACCTTACCTCCCCAGCGGGCCTACACCTTC.

This chain uses TRBV14 with TRBJ1-2; D gene ambiguous. The CDR3 runs to 15 residues. V was clipped by 0 bases and J by 3 bases, with 11 bases between them. Per germline, CDR1 SGHDN and CDR2 FVKESK. This CDR3 is CASSQDTRTYYGYTF. The CDR3 DNA sequence: TGTGCCAGCAGCCAAGATACCAGGACCTACTATGGCTACACCTTC.

This clone was recorded once. The chain couples TRBV2 to TRBJ2-1; 7 positions agree with TRBD2. The junction had 11 bases not matched to a gene; V was cut back by 8 bases and J by 10 bases. CDR3 length equals 13 residues. The germline CDR1 and CDR2 sequences are SNHLY and FYNNEI. The CDR3 spells CASGEAPGREQFF. CDR3 bases: TGTGCCAGCGGCGAGGCACCCGGGAGGGAGCAGTTCTTC.

V and J are TRBV12-5 and TRBJ1-5; D unclear. This CDR3 comprises 12 residues. Trimming left V 5 bases short and J 9 bases short, with 11 bases between. Germline V gene lookup returns CDR1 LGHNT and CDR2 FRNRAP. The CDR3 sequence is CASGDGYRPQHF. As DNA, the CDR3 is TGTGCTAGTGGTGATGGCTATAGGCCCCAGCATTTT.